A single T cell receptor (beta chain) is shown here with its context. The data were taken from a study of blood T cell repertoires in COVID-19. Study context: Collection of acute and convalescent COVID-19 samples took place in the United States, Italy and Spain. Sources were T cells, B-cell-depleted T cells, or PBMCs; the material itself was cDNA or gDNA.

Study processing details: For nucleated cells, counts were estimated from reference gene primer amplification. The table came from immunoSEQ multiplex PCR; TCRdb's copy has only in-frame clones and leaves some out. From that table come the V and J calls and clone size; the DNA was used to work out D and trimming. The table records about 120,000 clones, approximately 87% of them present only once. The CDR3 loop spans 15 amino acids. The germline gives CDR1 WNHNN, CDR2 SYGVQD (reference sequence). Trimming left V 4 bases short and J 6 bases short, with 16 bases between. The chain links TRBV10-1 to TRBJ2-1, with a weak D call TRBD2 (6 bases). The TCR sequence derives from a man aged 60 to 75 with acute or convalescent COVID-19. The sequencing input was peripheral blood. This chain's CDR3 is CASSGVNPGGNEQFF. The DNA for the CDR3 is TGCGCCAGCAGTGGGGTCAACCCCGGGGGCAATGAGCAGTTCTTC.